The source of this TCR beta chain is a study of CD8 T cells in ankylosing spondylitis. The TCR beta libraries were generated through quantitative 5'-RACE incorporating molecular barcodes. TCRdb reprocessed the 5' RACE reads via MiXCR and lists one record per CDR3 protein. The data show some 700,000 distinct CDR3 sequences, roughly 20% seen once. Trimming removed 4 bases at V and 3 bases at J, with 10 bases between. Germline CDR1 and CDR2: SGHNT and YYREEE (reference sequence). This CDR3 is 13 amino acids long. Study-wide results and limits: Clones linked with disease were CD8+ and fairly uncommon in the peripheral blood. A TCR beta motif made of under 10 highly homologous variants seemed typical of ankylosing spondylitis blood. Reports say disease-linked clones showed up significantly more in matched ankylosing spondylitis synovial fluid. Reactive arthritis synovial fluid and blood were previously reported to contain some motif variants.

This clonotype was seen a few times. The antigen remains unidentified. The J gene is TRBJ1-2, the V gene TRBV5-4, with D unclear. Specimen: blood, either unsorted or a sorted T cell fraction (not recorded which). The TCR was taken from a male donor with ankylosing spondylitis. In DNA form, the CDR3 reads TGTGCCAGCAGCAAGGAGGGAGACTATGGCTACACCTTC. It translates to CASSKEGDYGYTF.